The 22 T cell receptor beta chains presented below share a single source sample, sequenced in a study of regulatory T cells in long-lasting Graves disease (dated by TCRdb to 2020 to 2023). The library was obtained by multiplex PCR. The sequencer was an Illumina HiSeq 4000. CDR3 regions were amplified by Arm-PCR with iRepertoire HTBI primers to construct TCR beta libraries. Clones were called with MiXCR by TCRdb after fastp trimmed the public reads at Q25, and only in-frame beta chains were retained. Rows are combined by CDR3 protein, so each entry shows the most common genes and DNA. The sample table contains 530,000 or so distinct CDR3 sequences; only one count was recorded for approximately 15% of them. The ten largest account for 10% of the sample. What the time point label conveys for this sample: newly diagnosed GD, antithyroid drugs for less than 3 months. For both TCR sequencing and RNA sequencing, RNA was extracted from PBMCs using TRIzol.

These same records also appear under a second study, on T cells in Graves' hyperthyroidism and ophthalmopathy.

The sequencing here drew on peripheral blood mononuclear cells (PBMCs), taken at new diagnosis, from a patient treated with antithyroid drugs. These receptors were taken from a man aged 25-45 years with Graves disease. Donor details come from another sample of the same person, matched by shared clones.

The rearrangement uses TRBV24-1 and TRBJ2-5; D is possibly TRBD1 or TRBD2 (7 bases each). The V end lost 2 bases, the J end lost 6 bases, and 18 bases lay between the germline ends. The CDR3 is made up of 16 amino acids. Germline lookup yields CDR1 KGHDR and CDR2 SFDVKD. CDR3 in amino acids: CATSDWEGADEKTQYF. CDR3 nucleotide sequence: TGTGCCACCAGTGATTGGGAGGGGGCAGACGAAAAGACCCAGTACTTC.

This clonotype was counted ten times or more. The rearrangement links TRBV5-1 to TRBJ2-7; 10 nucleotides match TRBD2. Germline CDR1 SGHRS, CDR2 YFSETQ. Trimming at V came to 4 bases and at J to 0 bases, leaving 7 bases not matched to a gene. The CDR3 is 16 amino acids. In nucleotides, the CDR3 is TGCGCCAGCAGCGGAACACTAGCGGGACCCTCCTACGAGCAGTACTTC. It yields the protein CASSGTLAGPSYEQYF.

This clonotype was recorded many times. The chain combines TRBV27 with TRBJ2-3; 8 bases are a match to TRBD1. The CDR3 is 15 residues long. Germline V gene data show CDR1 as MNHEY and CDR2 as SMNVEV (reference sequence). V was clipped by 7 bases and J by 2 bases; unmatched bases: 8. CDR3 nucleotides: TGTGCCAGCACCCTGACAGGGGTTAACACAGATACGCAGTATTTT. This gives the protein CASTLTGVNTDTQYF.

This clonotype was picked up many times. DNA of the CDR3: TGTGCCACCAAGGGATACATGGGAAATGAGCAGTTCTTC. Its translation is CATKGYMGNEQFF. The V gene is TRBV24-1, the J gene TRBJ2-1, with D unresolved. The V end lost 8 bases, the J end lost 7 bases, and 14 bases lay between the germline ends. The CDR3 contains 13 residues. Per germline, CDR1 KGHDR and CDR2 SFDVKD.

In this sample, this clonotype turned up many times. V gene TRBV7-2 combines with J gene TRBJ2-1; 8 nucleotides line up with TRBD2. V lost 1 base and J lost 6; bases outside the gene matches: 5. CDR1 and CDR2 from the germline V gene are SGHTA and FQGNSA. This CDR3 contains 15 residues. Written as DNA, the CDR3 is TGTGCCAGCAGCTTAGGGAGAAGCGGGAGCAATGAGCAGTTCTTC. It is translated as CASSLGRSGSNEQFF.

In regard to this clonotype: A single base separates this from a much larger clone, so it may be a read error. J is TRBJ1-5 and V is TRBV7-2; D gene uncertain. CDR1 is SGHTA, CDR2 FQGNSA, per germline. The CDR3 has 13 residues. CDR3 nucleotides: TGTGCCAGCAGCTTAACCCCCAGGCAGCTCCAGCATTTT. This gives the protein CASSLTPRQLQHF.

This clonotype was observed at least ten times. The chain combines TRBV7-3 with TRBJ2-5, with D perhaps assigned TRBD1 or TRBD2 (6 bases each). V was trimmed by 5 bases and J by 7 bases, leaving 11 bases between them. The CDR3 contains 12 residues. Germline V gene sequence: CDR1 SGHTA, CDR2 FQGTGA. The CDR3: CASSAGGSTQYF. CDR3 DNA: TGTGCCAGCAGCGCCGGGGGCTCGACCCAGTACTTC.

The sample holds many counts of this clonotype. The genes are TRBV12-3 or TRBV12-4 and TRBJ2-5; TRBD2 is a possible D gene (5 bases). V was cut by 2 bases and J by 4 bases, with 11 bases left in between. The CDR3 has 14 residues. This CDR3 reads CASSLISGRETQYF. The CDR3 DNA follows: TGTGCCAGCAGTTTAATTTCTGGGAGAGAGACCCAGTACTTC.

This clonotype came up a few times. The CDR3 coding sequence is TGTGCCAGCGGGTCGGTGCGGCAGTTCTTC. Protein: CASGSVRQFF. The chain carries TRBV6-1 and TRBJ2-1; no reliable D call. The germline CDR1 and CDR2 sequences are MNHNS and SASEGT. Trimming removed 8 bases at V and 12 bases at J, with 11 bases between. The length of the CDR3 is 10 residues.

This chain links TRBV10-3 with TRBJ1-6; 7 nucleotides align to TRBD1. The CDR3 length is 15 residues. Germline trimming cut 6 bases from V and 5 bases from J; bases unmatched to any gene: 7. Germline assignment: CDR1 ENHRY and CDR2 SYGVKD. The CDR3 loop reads CAIRDRQGDNSPLHF. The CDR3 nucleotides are TGTGCCATCAGGGATCGACAGGGAGATAATTCACCCCTCCACTTT.

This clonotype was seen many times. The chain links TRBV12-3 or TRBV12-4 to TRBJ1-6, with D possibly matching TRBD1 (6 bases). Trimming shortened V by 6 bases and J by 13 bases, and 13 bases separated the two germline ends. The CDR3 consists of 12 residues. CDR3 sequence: CASRRTQGPLHF. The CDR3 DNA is TGTGCCAGCAGGAGGACCCAGGGGCCCCTCCACTTT.

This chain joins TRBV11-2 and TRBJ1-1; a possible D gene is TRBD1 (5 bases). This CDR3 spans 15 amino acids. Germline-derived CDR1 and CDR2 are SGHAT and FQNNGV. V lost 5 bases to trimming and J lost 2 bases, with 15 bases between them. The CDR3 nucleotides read TGTGCCAGCAGCGGGGGTTGGGTCGCCAACACTGAAGCTTTCTTT. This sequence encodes CASSGGWVANTEAFF.

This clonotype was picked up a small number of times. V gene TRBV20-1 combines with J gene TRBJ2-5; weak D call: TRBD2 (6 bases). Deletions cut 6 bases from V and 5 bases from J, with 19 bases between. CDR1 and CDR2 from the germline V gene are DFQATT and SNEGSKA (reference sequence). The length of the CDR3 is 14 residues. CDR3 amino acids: CSAPSAGPSETQYF. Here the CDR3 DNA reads TGCAGTGCCCCCTCCGCGGGACCGTCGGAGACCCAGTACTTC.

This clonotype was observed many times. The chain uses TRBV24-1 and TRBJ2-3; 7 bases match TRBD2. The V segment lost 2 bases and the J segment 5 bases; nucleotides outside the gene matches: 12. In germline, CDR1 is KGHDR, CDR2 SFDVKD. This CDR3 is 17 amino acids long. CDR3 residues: CATSDYARGGVGDTQYF. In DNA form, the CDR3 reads TGTGCCACCAGTGATTATGCTCGCGGGGGAGTAGGAGATACGCAGTATTTT.

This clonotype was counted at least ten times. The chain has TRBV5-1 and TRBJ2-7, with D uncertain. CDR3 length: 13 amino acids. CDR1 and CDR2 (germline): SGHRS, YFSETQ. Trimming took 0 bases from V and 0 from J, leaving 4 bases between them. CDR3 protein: CASSLESSYEQYF. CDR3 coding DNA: TGCGCCAGCAGCTTGGAAAGCTCCTACGAGCAGTACTTC.

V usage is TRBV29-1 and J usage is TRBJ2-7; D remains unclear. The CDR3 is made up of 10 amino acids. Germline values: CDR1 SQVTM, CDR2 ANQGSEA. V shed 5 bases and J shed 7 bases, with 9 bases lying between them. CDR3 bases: TGCAGCGTTTGGTACAATGAGCAGTACTTC. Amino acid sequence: CSVWYNEQYF.

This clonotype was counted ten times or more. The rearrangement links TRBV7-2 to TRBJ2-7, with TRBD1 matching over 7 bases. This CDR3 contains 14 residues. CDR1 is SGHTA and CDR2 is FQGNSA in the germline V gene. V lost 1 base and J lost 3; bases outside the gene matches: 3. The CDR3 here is CASSLVTGSYEQYF. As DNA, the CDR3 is TGTGCCAGCAGCTTAGTGACAGGGAGCTACGAGCAGTACTTC.

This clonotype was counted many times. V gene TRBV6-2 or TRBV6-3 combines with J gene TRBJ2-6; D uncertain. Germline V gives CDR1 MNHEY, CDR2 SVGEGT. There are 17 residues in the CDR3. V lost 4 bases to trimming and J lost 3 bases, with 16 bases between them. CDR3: CASSSRASPGGANVLTF. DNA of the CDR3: TGTGCCAGCAGTTCAAGGGCTAGTCCCGGTGGGGCCAACGTCCTGACTTTC.

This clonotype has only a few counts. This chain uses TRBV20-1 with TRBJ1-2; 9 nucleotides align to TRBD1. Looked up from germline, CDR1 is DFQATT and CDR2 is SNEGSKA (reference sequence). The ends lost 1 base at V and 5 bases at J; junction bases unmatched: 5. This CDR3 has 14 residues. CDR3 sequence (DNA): TGCAGTGCTAGAGGACAGGGGGGGAGTTATGGCTACACCTTC. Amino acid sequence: CSARGQGGSYGYTF.

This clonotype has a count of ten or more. CDR3 region: CSIRQGLNTEAFF. CDR3 DNA: TGCAGCATCCGACAGGGCCTGAACACTGAAGCTTTCTTT. The chain employs TRBV29-1 and TRBJ1-1; 7 positions match TRBD1. From germline, CDR1 is SQVTM and CDR2 ANQGSEA. This CDR3 contains 13 residues. After removal of 8 bases from V and 0 bases from J, the junction contained 6 bases not matched to a gene.

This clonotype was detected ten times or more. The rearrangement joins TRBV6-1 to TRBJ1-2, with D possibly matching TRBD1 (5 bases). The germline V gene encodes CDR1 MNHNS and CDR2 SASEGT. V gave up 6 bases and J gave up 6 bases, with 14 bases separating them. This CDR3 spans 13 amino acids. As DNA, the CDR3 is TGTGCCAGCAGCCTACCTCAGGGAGATGGCTACACCTTC. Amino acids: CASSLPQGDGYTF.

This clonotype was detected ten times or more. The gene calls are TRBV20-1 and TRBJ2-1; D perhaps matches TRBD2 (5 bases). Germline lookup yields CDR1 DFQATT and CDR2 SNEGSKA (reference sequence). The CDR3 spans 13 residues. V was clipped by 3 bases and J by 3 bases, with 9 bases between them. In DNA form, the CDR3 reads TGCAGTGCTAGTCGAGGGAGCTACAATGAGCAGTTCTTC. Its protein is CSASRGSYNEQFF.